This TCR beta chain was captured by sequencing in a study of cytomegalovirus exposure and HLA in healthy donors. Note on this clone: The antigen is undetermined.

Vbeta (60) and Jbeta (13) primers were used in the PCR. Repertoires were generated with immunoSEQ multiplex PCR, while TCRdb's copy carries only in-frame clones and drops some. The sample contains fewer than 150,000 clones, 55% to 80% of which appear only once. General study points: With high specificity and sensitivity, the classifier reportedly diagnosed cytomegalovirus status. Altogether, 150 to 200 TCR beta chains were recorded as cytomegalovirus-associated.

Per the germline V gene, CDR1 is ENHRY and CDR2 is SYGVKD. CDR3 length equals 17 residues. After removal of 2 bases from V and 2 bases from J, the junction contained 5 bases not matched to a gene. Sequences were obtained from PBMCs. The source of this sequence is a human donor in good health. J is TRBJ2-1 and V is TRBV10-3; 11 bases match TRBD2. The chain's CDR3 is CAISETSGLAAYNEQFF. CDR3 nucleotide sequence: TGTGCCATCAGTGAGACTTCGGGACTAGCGGCCTACAATGAGCAGTTCTTC.